These T cell receptor beta chains were read from a single sample in a study of blood T cell repertoires in COVID-19. Sequenced by immunoSEQ multiplex PCR; TCRdb stores in-frame clones only, minus some. This table has some 330,000 clones, roughly 91% appearing once. The specimen sequenced was peripheral blood. The origin of the receptors is a woman aged 25 to 45 with COVID-19, enrolled during active disease. Each CDR3 is given with its conserved first and last residue. Fields, in order: J gene, D gene, V gene, clone size, CDR3 DNA, CDR3 protein. D genes are given only for firm matches. Clone size is not always given. Where it is, it says once, few, many or a class for expanded clones.

j_gene: TRBJ1-2
d_gene: TRBD1
v_gene: TRBV15
abundance: NA
CDR3nt: TGTGCCACCAGCAGAGGAGGGACAGGGGGCGCCTATGGCTACACCTTC
CDR3aa: CATSRGGTGGAYGYTF

j_gene: TRBJ2-1
d_gene: TRBD2
v_gene: TRBV16
abundance: NA
CDR3nt: TGTGCCAGCAGCCAATTATTTCGACTAGCTGACAATGAGCAGTTCTTC
CDR3aa: CASSQLFRLADNEQFF

j_gene: TRBJ1-2
d_gene: NA
v_gene: TRBV5-4
abundance: NA
CDR3nt: TGTGCCAGCAGCCCGGACTCTAACTATGGCTACACCTTC
CDR3aa: CASSPDSNYGYTF

j_gene: TRBJ1-5
d_gene: TRBD1
v_gene: TRBV19
abundance: once
CDR3nt: TGTGCCAGTAGTCTGACAGGGAACAATCAGCCCCAGCATTTT
CDR3aa: CASSLTGNNQPQHF

j_gene: TRBJ1-5
d_gene: NA
v_gene: TRBV7-8
abundance: NA
CDR3nt: TGTGCCAGCAGCTTTCTAGGCACTAGCAATCAGCCCCAGCATTTT
CDR3aa: CASSFLGTSNQPQHF

j_gene: TRBJ2-1
d_gene: TRBD2
v_gene: TRBV5-1
abundance: NA
CDR3nt: TGCGCCAGCAGCACCTTAGCGGGGGGGAACAATGAGCAGTTCTTC
CDR3aa: CASSTLAGGNNEQFF

j_gene: TRBJ1-1
d_gene: NA
v_gene: TRBV19
abundance: NA
CDR3nt: TGTGCCAGTAGTATGGGGGCAGGAACTGAAGCTTTCTTT
CDR3aa: CASSMGAGTEAFF

j_gene: TRBJ1-2
d_gene: NA
v_gene: TRBV7-9
abundance: NA
CDR3nt: TGTGCCAGCAGCTCCACCCCAGGGGCCTATGGCTACACCTTC
CDR3aa: CASSSTPGAYGYTF

j_gene: TRBJ1-2
d_gene: TRBD1
v_gene: TRBV4-1
abundance: NA
CDR3nt: TGCGCCAGCAGCCTCCGGACAGGCCCAAACTATGGCTACACCTTC
CDR3aa: CASSLRTGPNYGYTF

j_gene: TRBJ1-3
d_gene: NA
v_gene: TRBV19
abundance: NA
CDR3nt: TGTGCCAGTTCGGGGGACTATGGTCACACCATATATTTT
CDR3aa: CASSGDYGHTIYF

j_gene: TRBJ1-1
d_gene: NA
v_gene: TRBV27
abundance: NA
CDR3nt: TGTGCCAGCAGTTTAGTACGAGGACGGGGGAACACTGAAGCTTTCTTT
CDR3aa: CASSLVRGRGNTEAFF

j_gene: TRBJ2-1
d_gene: NA
v_gene: TRBV7-9
abundance: NA
CDR3nt: TGTGCCAGCAGCTTATCGGTAGAAACCCGCGATGAGCAGTTCTTC
CDR3aa: CASSLSVETRDEQFF

j_gene: TRBJ2-5
d_gene: TRBD2
v_gene: TRBV5-1
abundance: once
CDR3nt: TGCGCCAGCAGCTTGGAAGTAGCGGGGGGTGCTGAGACCCAGTACTTC
CDR3aa: CASSLEVAGGAETQYF

j_gene: TRBJ1-2
d_gene: NA
v_gene: TRBV7-9
abundance: NA
CDR3nt: TGTGCCAGCAGGAGAGATCCTAACTATGGCTACACCTTC
CDR3aa: CASRRDPNYGYTF